This T cell receptor beta chain emerged from a study of identical twins. General study results and limits: Twin sharing of out-of-frame TCR alpha was underestimated by models in monozygotic pairs.

A remark on this clonotype: Its specificity is unknown.

One entry per CDR3 protein, called by TCRdb with MiXCR from the 5' RACE reads. The sample carries around 1.7 million distinct CDR3 sequences, 25% to 35% recorded once. The TCR sequence derives from a newborn girl in good health. Sequencing was done on a sample of cord blood.

The CDR3 nucleotides are TGTGCCAGCAGGCAATCCGGGACAGGGTCTTATGGCTACACCTTC. Its protein is CASRQSGTGSYGYTF. The chain links TRBV6-5 to TRBJ1-2; 9 positions match TRBD1. J was trimmed by 5 bases and V by 6 bases; bases with no gene match: 10. The germline V gene has CDR1 MNHEY and CDR2 SVGAGI. CDR3 length: 15 residues.